This entry lists 25 T cell receptor beta chains sequenced from one sample in a study of T cells after yellow fever vaccination. Each CDR3 protein is one row after TCRdb ran MiXCR on the 5' RACE reads. The table records hundreds of thousands of distinct CDR3 sequences, 12% of them present only once. The sequences come from PBMCs, collected on the day of the yellow fever booster vaccination. The receptors come from a man aged 25 to 45 who received the YFV17D yellow fever vaccine.

This clonotype was picked up a small number of times. This chain joins TRBV28 and TRBJ2-5; 8 bases align to TRBD2. The germline gives CDR1 MDHEN, CDR2 SYDVKM. J lost 6 bases, V lost 3 bases, and 9 bases had no gene match. CDR3 length equals 15 residues. The CDR3 DNA reads as TGTGCCAGCAGTTTCATGGGAAGCGGGGGCAAGACCCAGTACTTC. Protein: CASSFMGSGGKTQYF.

This clonotype was seen a handful of times. The DNA for the CDR3 is TGTGCCAGCAGCCTCCCCGCGACGCAGGTTCCGTTCTTC. The encoded protein is CASSLPATQVPFF. The genes are TRBV5-6 and TRBJ2-1; D remains ambiguous. This CDR3 has 13 amino acids. The V gene's germline CDR1 is SGHDT and CDR2 YYEEEE. V was clipped by 4 bases and J by 15 bases, with 20 bases between them. Full variable domain (rest looked up from reference TRBV5-6 and TRBJ2-1): DAGVTQSPTHLIKTRGQQVTLRCSPKSGHDTVSWYQQALGQGPQFIFQYYEEEERQRGNFPDRFSGHQFPNYSSELNVNALLLGDSALYLCASSLPATQVPFFGPGTRLTVL.

V gene TRBV20-1 combines with J gene TRBJ1-2; D is ambiguous. The V and J ends lost 4 bases and 5 bases respectively, with 14 bases between them. CDR1 and CDR2 (germline): DFQATT, SNEGSKA (reference sequence). The length of the CDR3 is 13 residues. CDR3 protein: CSAKNNLGYGYTF. For the CDR3, the DNA is TGCAGTGCTAAAAATAATTTAGGATATGGCTACACCTTC.

DNA for the CDR3: TGCAGCGTTGAAAGGGAAACAGATACGCAGTATTTT. This sequence encodes CSVERETDTQYF. The chain recombines TRBV29-1 with TRBJ2-3, with unresolved D. Trimming stripped 2 bases from V and 3 bases from J, with 6 bases between. Germline CDR1 is SQVTM and CDR2 is ANQGSEA. The CDR3 totals 12 residues.

This chain links TRBV30 with TRBJ2-7; 10 bases line up with TRBD2. Germline V gene lookup returns CDR1 GTSNPN and CDR2 SVGIG (reference sequence). This CDR3 has 17 amino acids. The V segment lost 1 base and the J segment 4 bases; nucleotides outside the gene matches: 13. The CDR3 spells CAWSGQTLAGRAYEQYF. The CDR3 nucleotides read TGTGCCTGGAGTGGACAAACACTAGCGGGACGGGCTTACGAGCAGTACTTC. Supplemented by reference TRBV30 and TRBJ2-7, the full variable domain reads SQTIHQWPATLVQPVGSPLSLECTVEGTSNPNLYWYRQAAGRGLQLLFYSVGIGQISSEVPQNLSASRPQDRQFILSSKKLLLSDSGFYLCAWSGQTLAGRAYEQYFGPGTRLTVT.

This clonotype was counted only a few times. The J gene is TRBJ1-2, the V gene TRBV25-1; a possible D gene is TRBD1 (5 bases). V was pared by 3 bases and J by 8 bases, with 7 bases between. Germline CDR1 reads MGHDK; CDR2 reads SYGVNS. CDR3 size: 11 residues. The CDR3, as DNA: TGTGCCAGCAGTGATCGGGGCGGCTACACCTTC. Protein product: CASSDRGGYTF.

In this sample, this clonotype turned up a few times. V usage is TRBV11-1 and J usage is TRBJ2-7, with TRBD1 identical over 7 bases. Germline loops: CDR1 SGHAT, CDR2 FQDESV (reference sequence). The junction had 15 bases not matched to a gene; V was cut back by 5 bases and J by 5 bases. This CDR3 is 16 amino acids long. This CDR3 is CASSRRQGPLEDEQYF. The CDR3 region has the DNA TGTGCCAGCAGCCGACGACAGGGCCCACTGGAGGACGAGCAGTACTTC.

V is TRBV20-1 and J is TRBJ2-7; no definite D call. The CDR3 consists of 12 residues. Trimming left V 5 bases short and J 7 bases short, with 15 bases between. Per the germline V gene, CDR1 is DFQATT and CDR2 is SNEGSKA (reference sequence). The CDR3 DNA sequence: TGCAGTGCTTGGACCCCCGTGGGGGAGCAGTACTTC. The encoded protein is CSAWTPVGEQYF.

This sequence joins TRBV4-3 and TRBJ2-1; tentatively, D is TRBD1 (5 bases). Trimming removed 0 bases at V and 0 bases at J, with 9 bases between. The CDR3 extends over 16 amino acids. Germline V gene sequence: CDR1 LGHNA, CDR2 YSLEER. CDR3 sequence reads: CASSQEDTYSYNEQFF. The CDR3 coding sequence is TGCGCCAGCAGCCAAGAGGACACATACTCCTACAATGAGCAGTTCTTC.

This clonotype appeared a few times. This chain joins TRBV15 and TRBJ1-1; 10 bases agree with TRBD1. Losses at the gene ends were 1 base for V and 6 bases for J; bases not matched to a gene: 8. Germline V gives CDR1 LNHNV, CDR2 YYDKDF (reference sequence). The CDR3 is 16 residues long. This CDR3 reads CATSRGQGARLPEAFF. For the CDR3, the DNA is TGTGCCACCAGCAGAGGACAGGGGGCGAGACTGCCTGAAGCTTTCTTT.

This clonotype has ten or more counts. The chain is built from TRBV7-9 and TRBJ1-2; D ambiguous. Germline V gene sequence: CDR1 SEHNR, CDR2 FQNEAQ (reference sequence). The CDR3 extends over 13 amino acids. With 7 bases removed from V and 3 bases from J, the gap between germline ends came to 12 bases. The CDR3 loop reads CASTRAGYYGYTF. In DNA form, the CDR3 reads TGTGCCAGCACACGGGCTGGCTACTATGGCTACACCTTC.

This clonotype has only a few counts. The V and J genes are TRBV27 and TRBJ2-7, with TRBD2 as a possible D gene (6 bases). Germline V gene sequence: CDR1 MNHEY, CDR2 SMNVEV (reference sequence). The CDR3 has 11 residues. Trimming shortened V by 8 bases and J by 3 bases, and 8 bases separated the two germline ends. CDR3 loop: CASGGLYEQYF. As DNA, the CDR3 is TGTGCCAGCGGAGGGCTCTACGAGCAGTACTTC.

Only a few counts were recorded for this clonotype. The rearrangement uses TRBV13 and TRBJ2-7, with TRBD1 as a possible D gene (5 bases). Trimming removed 5 bases from V and 7 bases from J, with 9 bases in between. This CDR3 is 11 amino acids long. Germline CDR1 is PRHDT and CDR2 is FYEKMQ (reference sequence). CDR3 amino acids: CASSPAGEQYF. In DNA, the CDR3 is TGTGCCAGCAGCCCCGCAGGGGAGCAGTACTTC.

This clonotype was seen a few times. J is TRBJ2-7 and V is TRBV5-6; no clear D gene. Germline V CDR1 and CDR2: SGHDT, YYEEEE. The CDR3 extends over 16 amino acids. Trimming shortened V by 1 base and J by 6 bases, and 20 bases separated the two germline ends. The CDR3 coding sequence is TGTGCCAGCAGCTTGACTTTGGATGATCCCCTTTTCGAGCAGTACTTC. This translates into CASSLTLDDPLFEQYF.

The J gene is TRBJ1-1, the V gene TRBV9; no reliable D call. CDR1 and CDR2 (germline): SGDLS, YYNGEE. This CDR3 contains 15 residues. The V and J ends lost 0 bases and 2 bases respectively, with 11 bases between them. CDR3 in amino acids: CASSVDGGLNTEAFF. CDR3 nucleotides: TGTGCCAGCAGCGTAGATGGAGGGCTAAACACTGAAGCTTTCTTT.

The chain employs TRBV14 and TRBJ2-3, with 9 bases identical to TRBD2. J was trimmed by 10 bases and V by 4 bases; bases with no gene match: 6. The CDR3 is 13 residues long. Germline CDR1 SGHDN, CDR2 FVKESK. The CDR3 spells CASSLIAGEAQYF. The DNA for the CDR3 is TGTGCCAGCAGCCTTATAGCGGGAGAAGCGCAGTATTTT.

The genes are TRBV24-1 and TRBJ2-1; the D is unclear. Trimming removed 3 bases at V and 1 base at J, with 9 bases between. The CDR3 length is 15 residues. Per germline, CDR1 KGHDR and CDR2 SFDVKD. CDR3 protein: CATSDPGWSYNEQFF. The CDR3 coding sequence is TGTGCCACCAGTGATCCCGGATGGTCCTACAATGAGCAGTTCTTC.

The gene calls are TRBV5-1 and TRBJ2-5; 8 bases line up with TRBD2. The CDR3 is 15 residues long. Germline V gives CDR1 SGHRS, CDR2 YFSETQ. Unmatched junction bases numbered 4, after V lost 0 bases and J lost 3 bases. The CDR3 is CASSLAAGVKETQYF. The CDR3 DNA reads as TGCGCCAGCAGCTTGGCAGCGGGAGTTAAAGAGACCCAGTACTTC.

The chain joins TRBV20-1 to TRBJ1-2; 8 bases line up with TRBD1. Germline V gene data show CDR1 as DFQATT and CDR2 as SNEGSKA (reference sequence). CDR3 size: 13 residues. Trimming cost V 0 bases and J 4 bases; bases outside gene matches: 1. CDR3 sequence reads: CSAREGTGYGYTF. The CDR3 coding sequence is TGCAGTGCTAGAGAGGGGACAGGCTATGGCTACACCTTC.

This clonotype appeared many times. The rearrangement uses TRBV12-3 or TRBV12-4 and TRBJ2-1; D is ambiguous. Trimming pared 5 bases from V and 4 bases from J, leaving 9 bases between. CDR3 length: 13 amino acids. CDR3: CASSAGTYNEQFF. The CDR3 nucleotides read TGTGCCAGCAGTGCAGGAACATACAATGAGCAGTTCTTC.

The gene calls are TRBV6-1 and TRBJ2-3, with D perhaps being TRBD1 or TRBD2 (5 bases each). Trimming left V 5 bases short and J 2 bases short, with 14 bases between. The CDR3 is 15 residues long. Per the germline V gene, CDR1 is MNHNS and CDR2 is SASEGT. The CDR3 DNA follows: TGTGCCAGCAGTCCCTTTGGGGGAAACACAGATACGCAGTATTTT. Translated, it gives CASSPFGGNTDTQYF.

The V gene is TRBV20-1, the J gene TRBJ2-5; no firm D call. V was pared by 6 bases and J by 2 bases, with 13 bases between. In germline, CDR1 is DFQATT, CDR2 SNEGSKA (reference sequence). The CDR3 runs 13 residues. As DNA, the CDR3 is TGCAGTGCCCCTCTTAGCCCACAAGAGACCCAGTACTTC. Translating gives CSAPLSPQETQYF.

This clonotype was seen a few times. This chain joins TRBV29-1 and TRBJ2-2; the match to TRBD1 covers 11 bases. V lost 4 bases to trimming and J lost 1 base; unmatched junction nucleotides: 8. From germline, CDR1 is SQVTM and CDR2 ANQGSEA. This CDR3 region has 17 residues. For the CDR3, the DNA is TGCAGCGTTGCTACCCCGGGACAGGGGGTGAACACCGGGGAGCTGTTTTTT. The encoded protein is CSVATPGQGVNTGELFF.

V gene TRBV6-1 combines with J gene TRBJ2-7; 8 nucleotides line up with TRBD1. This CDR3 spans 15 amino acids. The ends lost 7 bases at V and 2 bases at J; junction bases unmatched: 10. In germline, CDR1 is MNHNS, CDR2 SASEGT. The CDR3 DNA sequence: TGTGCCAGCACCCCGACCCGGGACAGGACCTACGAGCAGTACTTC. This encodes CASTPTRDRTYEQYF.

The chain is built from TRBV27 and TRBJ2-1; 14 nucleotides match TRBD2. Per the germline V gene, CDR1 is MNHEY and CDR2 is SMNVEV (reference sequence). This CDR3 spans 18 amino acids. The junction had 13 bases not matched to a gene; V was cut back by 5 bases and J by 7 bases. DNA for the CDR3: TGTGCCAGCAGTCCCAGGCCGACTAGCGGGAGGGCCCGGAATGAGCAGTTCTTC. Residues: CASSPRPTSGRARNEQFF.